This TCR beta chain was found in a study of blood T cell repertoires in COVID-19. Study-level information: T cells, B-cell-depleted T cells, or PBMCs supplied cDNA or gDNA.

Per the study methods: Counts of nucleated cells, estimated from reference gene primer amplification, were obtained. Assay used: immunoSEQ multiplex PCR; TCRdb lists only in-frame clones, some missing. V, J and clone size were drawn from that table, and D and trimming were deduced from the DNA. This sample has some 290,000 clones, with 83% found just once. The CDR3 is 13 amino acids. CDR1 is MNHEY and CDR2 is SVGAGI in the germline V gene. Deletions cut 6 bases from V and 1 base from J, with 9 bases between. The specimen was peripheral blood. The rearrangement joins TRBV6-5 to TRBJ1-2; tentative D call: TRBD1 (5 bases). This receptor was obtained from a man aged 55-75 years who had recovered from COVID-19. The CDR3 spells CASSFRDNYGYTF. The CDR3 nucleotides read TGTGCCAGCAGCTTCAGGGATAACTATGGCTACACCTTC.